A single sample gave rise to the 14 T cell receptor beta chains below, sequenced in a study of OX40 agonist ivuxolimab in advanced cancers. Clones were sequenced by immunoSEQ multiplex PCR, and TCRdb holds only the in-frame ones, with some missing. The table includes approximately 100,000 clones, around nine tenths detected once. Material: CD4+ or CD8+ T cells sorted from blood, obtained in a trial of the OX40 agonist ivuxolimab. Receptors originate from an adult with an advanced solid tumor such as melanoma, head and neck, liver or kidney cancer.

The chain carries TRBV5-1 and TRBJ2-5, with 7 positions matching TRBD2. The CDR3 loop spans 16 amino acids. Germline values: CDR1 SGHRS, CDR2 YFSETQ. V gave up 0 bases and J gave up 2 bases; unmatched junction bases: 7. The CDR3 DNA reads as TGCGCCAGCAGCTTGGCCCCAGCGGGGTATCAAGAGACCCAGTACTTC. Translating it yields CASSLAPAGYQETQYF.

The chain is built from TRBV21-1 and TRBJ2-7; TRBD2, the table's D call, was not compared with the DNA. TRBV21-1 is a pseudogene. The CDR3 has 9 residues. For the CDR3, the DNA is TGTGCCAGCTCCGGGGAGCAGTACTTC. The encoded protein is CASSGEQYF.

The chain joins TRBV7-2 to TRBJ2-1, with D perhaps TRBD1 or TRBD2 (5 bases each). V shed 4 bases and J shed 13 bases, with 20 bases lying between them. Germline V gene sequence: CDR1 SGHTA, CDR2 FQGNSA. This CDR3 is 14 amino acids long. CDR3 region: CASSSRTVGGIQFF. CDR3 DNA sequence: TGTGCCAGCAGCTCAAGAACTGTTGGGGGAATCCAGTTCTTC.

The chain carries TRBV28 and TRBJ2-3; 14 nucleotides agree with TRBD2. CDR1 and CDR2 from the germline V gene are MDHEN and SYDVKM. The junction had 9 bases not matched to a gene; V was cut back by 3 bases and J by 7 bases. This CDR3 region has 17 residues. CDR3 protein: CASSFPGLAGEGNTQYF. In DNA form, the CDR3 reads TGTGCCAGCAGTTTCCCGGGACTAGCGGGAGAGGGGAATACGCAGTATTTT.

This clone showed up just a few times. CDR3 coding DNA: TGTGCCAGTAGTCCTTACATATTTTCCGGCAAAAACATTCAGTACTTC. As protein: CASSPYIFSGKNIQYF. The gene calls are TRBV19 and TRBJ2-4; D unclear. Germline CDR1 reads LNHDA; CDR2 reads SQIVND (reference sequence). The CDR3 consists of 16 residues. V lost 5 bases to trimming and J lost 3 bases, with 17 bases between them.

This clone was counted a single time. The chain recombines TRBV7-3 with TRBJ2-1; 10 nucleotides align to TRBD2. Per the germline V gene, CDR1 is SGHTA and CDR2 is FQGTGA. This CDR3 spans 13 amino acids. J gave up 10 bases and V 2 bases, and 2 bases lay outside the gene matches. CDR3 residues: CASSLLAGAEQFF. CDR3 in DNA: TGTGCCAGCAGCTTACTAGCGGGAGCAGAGCAGTTCTTC.

This clone was counted only a few times. The genes are TRBV7-2 and TRBJ2-5; D is undetermined. CDR3 length: 13 residues. V gave up 5 bases and J gave up 2 bases, with 9 bases separating them. Germline CDR1 reads SGHTA; CDR2 reads FQGNSA. CDR3 amino acids: CASSPPEQETQYF. In DNA, the CDR3 is TGTGCCAGCAGCCCCCCCGAGCAAGAGACCCAGTACTTC.

This rearrangement joins TRBV19 to TRBJ1-4; possible D gene TRBD1, 5 bases. Trimming removed 5 bases from V and 4 bases from J, with 17 bases in between. CDR3 length: 16 amino acids. The germline CDR1 and CDR2 sequences are LNHDA and SQIVND (reference sequence). In DNA, the CDR3 is TGTGCCAGTAGTTTTTCCGGGACCCGAGGTAATGAAAAACTGTTTTTT. Amino acids: CASSFSGTRGNEKLFF.

This clone has more than one count but fewer than ten. This chain connects TRBV5-1 to TRBJ2-2, with D hard to call. V shed 4 bases and J shed 5 bases, with 12 bases lying between them. This CDR3 is 14 amino acids long. The germline CDR1 and CDR2 sequences are SGHRS and YFSETQ. The DNA of the CDR3 is TGCGCCAGCAGCCCGGCGGCCGGGACCGGGGAGCTGTTTTTT. Translating gives CASSPAAGTGELFF.

The genes are TRBV27 and TRBJ2-7; D not resolved. The germline V and J ends were trimmed by 6 bases and 6 bases, with 6 bases remaining between them. The CDR3 is made up of 10 amino acids. Germline V gene data show CDR1 as MNHEY and CDR2 as SMNVEV (reference sequence). This chain's CDR3 is CASRQPEQYF. Here the CDR3 DNA reads TGTGCCAGCAGGCAACCCGAGCAGTACTTC.

The V gene is TRBV14, the J gene TRBJ1-4; TRBD1 aligns across 8 bases. CDR1 and CDR2 from the germline V gene are SGHDN and FVKESK. V was clipped by 4 bases and J by 7 bases; unmatched bases: 20. CDR3 length: 19 residues. CDR3 bases: TGTGCCAGCAGCCCTGGCGTCCTGGCAGGGGGCGCTTTGGGTGAAAAACTGTTTTTT. This translates into CASSPGVLAGGALGEKLFF.

J is TRBJ1-1 and V is TRBV18; a possible D gene is TRBD1 (6 bases). CDR3 length: 15 residues. In germline, CDR1 is KGHSH, CDR2 LQKENI. V was clipped by 6 bases and J by 5 bases, with 19 bases between them. The CDR3: CASSPGAGLRTEAFF. CDR3 in DNA: TGTGCCAGCTCCCCGGGGGCCGGGCTGAGAACTGAAGCTTTCTTT.

The rearrangement uses TRBV6-6 and TRBJ2-3; TRBD2 might be the D (6 bases). The CDR3 is made up of 15 amino acids. CDR1 is MNHNY and CDR2 is SVGAGI in the germline V gene (reference sequence). Trimming cost V 4 bases and J 3 bases, with 14 bases left between them. The CDR3 here is CASSSGVRGTDTQYF. The DNA for the CDR3 is TGTGCCAGCAGTTCGGGAGTCAGAGGAACAGATACGCAGTATTTT.

The chain has TRBV10-1 and TRBJ2-3; a possible D gene is TRBD2 (6 bases). This CDR3 is built from 13 residues. CDR1 and CDR2 (germline): WNHNN, SYGVQD (reference sequence). V was shortened by 6 bases and J by 3 bases, with 10 bases between the two germline ends. The CDR3 nucleotides are TGCGCCAGCAGGCGGGGATGGACAGATACGCAGTATTTT. It is translated as CASRRGWTDTQYF.